The source of this T cell receptor beta chain is a study of shared clonotypes between healthy human individuals. Study-wide findings and caveats: Clonotype sharing among donors, it was expected, would be affected by sequencing depth.

The protocol was immunoSEQ multiplex PCR, while the TCRdb copy is restricted to in-frame clones and leaves out a portion. The data hold 550,000 to 800,000 clones, with roughly 87% observed a single time. In the case of this clone: Its specificity is not known.

The CDR3 is 14 amino acids. V lost 4 bases and J 7 bases, leaving 17 bases between the germline ends. Germline V CDR1 and CDR2: SGHDT, YYEEEE. Each of the donors was a healthy adult who was HIV-negative and had not had a recent acute infection or vaccination. This TCR was sampled from a man between 18 and 29 years old in good health. Some clones in this sample may be carry-over from other donors' samples. This chain joins TRBV5-6 and TRBJ1-1; D might be TRBD1 (6 bases). Input material: memory CD8+ T cells from PBMCs. Subset here: CD45RO+ cells pooled with CCR7-negative TemRA cells. The CDR3 DNA reads as TGTGCCAGCAGCGCAGACAGCAGGGGTAATGAAGCTTTCTTT. Its protein product is CASSADSRGNEAFF.